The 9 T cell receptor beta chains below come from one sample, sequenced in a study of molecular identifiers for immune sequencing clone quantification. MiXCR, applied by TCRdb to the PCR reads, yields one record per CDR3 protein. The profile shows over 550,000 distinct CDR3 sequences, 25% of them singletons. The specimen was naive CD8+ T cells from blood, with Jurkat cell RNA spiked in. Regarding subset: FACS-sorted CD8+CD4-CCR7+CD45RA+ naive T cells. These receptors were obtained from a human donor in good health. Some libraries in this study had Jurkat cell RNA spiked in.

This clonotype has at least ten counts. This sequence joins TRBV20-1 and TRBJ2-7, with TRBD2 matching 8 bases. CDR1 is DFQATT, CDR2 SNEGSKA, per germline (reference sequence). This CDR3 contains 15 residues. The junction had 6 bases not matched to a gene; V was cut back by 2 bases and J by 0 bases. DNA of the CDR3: TGCAGTGCTAGAAGTAGCGGGGAAGCCTCCTACGAGCAGTACTTC. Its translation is CSARSSGEASYEQYF.

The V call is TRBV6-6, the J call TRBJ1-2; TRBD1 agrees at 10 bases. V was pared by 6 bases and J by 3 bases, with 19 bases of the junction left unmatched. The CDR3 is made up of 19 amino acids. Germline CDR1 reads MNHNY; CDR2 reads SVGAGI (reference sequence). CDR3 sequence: CASSSTLWSNGQGDYGYTF. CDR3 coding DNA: TGTGCCAGCAGCTCGACCCTTTGGTCGAACGGACAGGGGGACTATGGCTACACCTTC.

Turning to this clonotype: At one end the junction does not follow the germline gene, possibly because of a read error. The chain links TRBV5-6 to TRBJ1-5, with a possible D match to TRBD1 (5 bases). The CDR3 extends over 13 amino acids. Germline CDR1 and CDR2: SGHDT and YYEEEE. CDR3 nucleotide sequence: TGTGCCGGCAGCTTGGGGGGCAATCAGCCCCAGCATTTT. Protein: CAGSLGGNQPQHF.

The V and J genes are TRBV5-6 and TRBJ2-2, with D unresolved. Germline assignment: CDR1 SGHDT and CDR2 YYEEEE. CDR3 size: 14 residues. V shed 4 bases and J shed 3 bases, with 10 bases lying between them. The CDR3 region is CASSDGPYTGELFF. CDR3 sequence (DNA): TGTGCCAGCAGCGATGGACCTTACACCGGGGAGCTGTTTTTT.

The CDR3 protein is CARRVLAGVGTAPPYF. CDR3 sequence (DNA): TGTGCCCGCCGCGTCCTAGCGGGAGTGGGCACCGCCCCGCCGTATTTT. The rearrangement joins TRBV3-1 to TRBJ2-3, with TRBD2 matching over 10 bases. CDR1 LGHDT and CDR2 YNNKEL come from the germline V gene (reference sequence). CDR3 length: 16 residues. Trimming removed 11 bases from V and 14 bases from J; junction bases left unmatched: 25.

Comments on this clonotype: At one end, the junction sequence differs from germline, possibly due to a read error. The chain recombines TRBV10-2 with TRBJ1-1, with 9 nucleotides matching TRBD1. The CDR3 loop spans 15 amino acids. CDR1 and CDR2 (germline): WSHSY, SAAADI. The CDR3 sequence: CASRKDRGLNTEAIF. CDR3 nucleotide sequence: TGCGCCAGCAGGAAGGACAGGGGTTTGAACACTGAAGCTATCTTT.

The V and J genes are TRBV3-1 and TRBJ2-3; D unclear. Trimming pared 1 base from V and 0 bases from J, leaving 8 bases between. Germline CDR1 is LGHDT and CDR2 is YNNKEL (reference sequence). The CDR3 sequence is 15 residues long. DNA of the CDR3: TGTGCCAGCAGCCAAGCTACAGCGAGCACAGATACGCAGTATTTT. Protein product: CASSQATASTDTQYF.

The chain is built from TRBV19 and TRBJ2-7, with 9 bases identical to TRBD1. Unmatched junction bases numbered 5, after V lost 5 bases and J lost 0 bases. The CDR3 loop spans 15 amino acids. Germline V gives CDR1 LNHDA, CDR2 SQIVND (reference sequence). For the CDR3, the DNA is TGTGCCAGTAGTGCGGGACAGGGACACTCCTACGAGCAGTACTTC. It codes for CASSAGQGHSYEQYF.

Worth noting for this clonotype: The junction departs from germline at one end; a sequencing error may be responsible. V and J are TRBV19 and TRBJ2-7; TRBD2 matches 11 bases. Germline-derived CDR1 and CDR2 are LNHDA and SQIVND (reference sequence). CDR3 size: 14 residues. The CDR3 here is CASGILAGAYEQYF. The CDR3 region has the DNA TGTGCCAGTGGTATACTAGCGGGAGCCTACGAGCAGTACTTC.